The source of this T cell receptor (beta chain) is a study of shared clonotypes between healthy human individuals. Study-level background: The cohort comprised a couple of women and a few men. Their ages spanned 18 to 49 years.

Profiling relied on immunoSEQ multiplex PCR, and the TCRdb table lists in-frame clones only, not all of them. The table records around 1.1 million clones, about 72% of them present only once. A CD45RA-negative memory subset and a CD45RA+ naive subset were separated from the CD4+ cells. CDR1 and CDR2 (germline): SEHNR, FQNEAQ (reference sequence). J lost 2 bases, V lost 5 bases, and 12 bases had no gene match. The CDR3 length is 16 residues. V usage is TRBV7-9 and J usage is TRBJ2-7, with 7 bases that match TRBD1. The clonotype comes from a man aged 18 to 30 in good health. Some clones in this sample may be carry-over from other donors' samples. The specimen was memory CD4+ T cells from PBMCs. Subset specified: CD45RA-negative fraction. CDR3 nucleotides: TGTGCCAGCAGCCCGTGGCCGGGACAGACGACCTACGAGCAGTACTTC. Protein: CASSPWPGQTTYEQYF.